Listed below are T cell receptor beta chains from one sample, sequenced in a study of Tregs in tolerant kidney transplant recipients. Using immunoSEQ multiplex PCR, the repertoire was profiled, and TCRdb retains in-frame clones only, with some absent. The sample lists about 240,000 clones; 84% were seen once. The sequenced material came from CD4+ T cells from blood. The receptors shown here come from a human donor in good health. CDR3s include the opening cysteine and the closing phenylalanine or tryptophan. A D gene is named only where the DNA matches it firmly. Clone size is given for some rows only: seen once, a few or many times, or a class if the clone is expanded.

TRBJ2-3	.	TRBV7-9	.	TGTGTCAGCAGCGCCCTAGGGGTCGGAGATACGCAGTATTTT	CVSSALGVGDTQYF
TRBJ2-3	.	TRBV5-1	.	TGCGCCAGCAGCCCGGGGGAGCAGGACAATTCGCAGTATTTT	CASSPGEQDNSQYF
TRBJ2-7	few	TRBV27	TRBD1	TGTGCCAGCAGTCGGCCGGGACAGGGGACCTACGAGCAGTACTTC	CASSRPGQGTYEQYF
TRBJ2-1	.	TRBV5-6	TRBD2	TGTGCCAGCAGTTTCCGGACTAGCGGGAGTTACGATGAGCAGTTCTTC	CASSFRTSGSYDEQFF
TRBJ2-3	.	TRBV7-3	.	TGTGCCAGCAGCCGCGGACGCACAGATACGCAGTATTTT	CASSRGRTDTQYF
TRBJ2-1	once	TRBV11-2	.	TGTGCCAGCAGCTTAGGGGCGGGGACTTACTACAATGAGCAGTTCTTC	CASSLGAGTYYNEQFF
TRBJ2-7	.	TRBV4-1	.	TGCGCCAGCAGCCAATATCCAGGACACCCCAAAGTGAACTACGAGCAGTACTTC	CASSQYPGHPKVNYEQYF
TRBJ1-1	.	TRBV29-1	.	TGCAGCGTGCTTACAGGGATTTACGCTGAAGCTTTCTTT	CSVLTGIYAEAFF
TRBJ2-3	.	TRBV11-2	TRBD2	TGTGCCAGCAGCCCCTTTGGGGGGGTGGGAGATACGCAGTATTTT	CASSPFGGVGDTQYF
TRBJ2-7	.	TRBV7-6	TRBD2	TGTGCCAGCAGCCCCCTAGCGGTTTCCTACGAGCAGTACTTC	CASSPLAVSYEQYF
TRBJ2-7	few	TRBV21-1	.	TGTGCCAGCGATTGCAAGATAGCGGGAGGGAACTACGAGCAGTACTTC	CASDCKIAGGNYEQYF
TRBJ2-7	.	TRBV27	TRBD1	TGTGCCAGCAGTACGACAGGGGGGTCCTACGAGCAGTACTTC	CASSTTGGSYEQYF
TRBJ1-5	.	TRBV21-1	.	TGTGCCAGCAGCAAGGCGACAGGCCATAGCAATCAGCCCCAGCATTTT	CASSKATGHSNQPQHF
TRBJ1-1	.	TRBV28	.	TGTGCCAGCAGTTTGACAGCGAACACTGAAGCTTTCTTT	CASSLTANTEAFF
TRBJ2-5	.	TRBV10-1	.	TGCGCCAGCGGAGGGACAGCACAAGAGACCCAGTACTTC	CASGGTAQETQYF
TRBJ1-1	.	TRBV10-1	.	TGCGCCAGCAGTGCGCGGGGGCTGAACACTGAAGCTTTCTTT	CASSARGLNTEAFF
TRBJ2-5	.	TRBV2	TRBD1	TGTGCCAGCATCCGGGACAGGGGCGGAGAGACCCAGTACTTC	CASIRDRGGETQYF
TRBJ1-2	.	TRBV30	TRBD1	TGTGCCTGGAGTGCAGGGGGGGCTGGCTACACCTTC	CAWSAGGAGYTF
TRBJ1-6	.	TRBV10-2	TRBD1	TGCGCCAGCAGTGAGTCGGGGGACAGGGCGGTTTCTTTT	CASSESGDRAVSF
TRBJ2-1	.	TRBV2	TRBD2	TGTGCCAGCAGTGTGTCGGGACTAGCCTATGAGCAGTTCTTC	CASSVSGLAYEQFF
TRBJ2-3	.	TRBV6-5	.	TGTGCCAGCAGTTACAAACTGAGCACAGATACGCAGTATTTT	CASSYKLSTDTQYF
TRBJ1-1	.	TRBV28	.	TGTGCCAGCAGTCCGGGTTTTTTTGGGGGAGCTTTCTTT	CASSPGFFGGAFF
TRBJ2-7	.	TRBV18	.	TGTGCCAGCTCACCCGGGAGTGGGGGCTACGAGCAGTACTTC	CASSPGSGGYEQYF
TRBJ1-1	.	TRBV11-3	.	TGTGCCAGCAGCCTCCGGGGCACTGAAGCTTTCTTT	CASSLRGTEAFF
TRBJ2-3	.	TRBV7-9	.	TGTGCCAGCAGCTCTAGGGGGGGTTCGGATACGCAGTATTTT	CASSSRGGSDTQYF
TRBJ2-3	.	TRBV4-2	TRBD2	TGTGCCAGCAGCCAAGTAGACGCGGCGGGGGGAGGCGCAGATACGCAGTATTTT	CASSQVDAAGGGADTQYF
TRBJ1-2	.	TRBV25-1	.	TGTGCCAGCAGTTTAAACTATGGCTACACCTTC	CASSLNYGYTF
TRBJ2-7	once	TRBV19	.	TGTGCCAGTAGTATCCGGCATTCCTTCTCCTACGAGCAGTACTTC	CASSIRHSFSYEQYF
TRBJ2-1	.	TRBV29-1	.	TGCAGCGTCTGGGGGGGGGCGGAATATGGTGAGCAGTTCTTC	CSVWGGAEYGEQFF
TRBJ2-5	.	TRBV5-1	TRBD2	TGCGCCAGCAGCTTTATGACGGCGGGAGTCCAAGAGACCCAGTACTTC	CASSFMTAGVQETQYF
TRBJ2-2	.	TRBV5-8	.	TGTGCCAGCTGGCAGCGTCAGAACACCGGGGAGCTGTTTTTT	CASWQRQNTGELFF
TRBJ1-5	once	TRBV10-3	.	TGTGCCATCAGTGAATTAGGGACCAGCAATCAGCCCCAGCATTTT	CAISELGTSNQPQHF
TRBJ2-7	.	TRBV7-9	TRBD2	TGTGCCAGCAGCTTTACGCTTAGCGGGGGGGCCTACGAGCAGTACTTC	CASSFTLSGGAYEQYF
TRBJ1-2	.	TRBV6-1	.	TGTGCCAGCGGTACCGGGACATATTATGGCTACACCTTC	CASGTGTYYGYTF
TRBJ2-3	.	TRBV18	.	TGTGCCAGCTCACCGCCTACGGGAGATACGCAGTATTTT	CASSPPTGDTQYF
TRBJ2-3	.	TRBV10-3	TRBD2	TGTGCCATCCGGGCGGGAGCCAGCTTAGATACGCAGTATTTT	CAIRAGASLDTQYF
TRBJ2-7	.	TRBV5-1	TRBD1	TGCGCCAGCAGCTTGTCGGGACAGCCCTACGAGCAGTACTTC	CASSLSGQPYEQYF
TRBJ1-1	.	TRBV10-3	.	TGTGCCATCAGTGAAGCCCAGGACAACACTGAAGCTTTCTTT	CAISEAQDNTEAFF
TRBJ1-1	.	TRBV5-5	.	TGTGCCAGCAGCCCGCTTGGGCAGACATTTAACACTGAAGCTTTCTTT	CASSPLGQTFNTEAFF
TRBJ2-1	.	TRBV2	.	TGTGCCAGCAGTGATAGGCGGAGCTCCTACAATGAGCAGTTCTTC	CASSDRRSSYNEQFF
TRBJ2-1	.	TRBV6-6	TRBD1	TGTGCCAGCAGTGGGGACAGGGAGTACAATGAGCAGTTCTTC	CASSGDREYNEQFF
TRBJ2-1	.	TRBV6-1	TRBD2	TGTGCCAGCAGTGAAAAATGGACTAGCGGGGAAAATGGACGGTTCTTC	CASSEKWTSGENGRFF
TRBJ1-1	.	TRBV7-3	.	TGTGCCAGCAGCTTAAACCGGGGAAGCACTGAAGCTTTCTTT	CASSLNRGSTEAFF
TRBJ1-4	.	TRBV7-9	.	TGTGCCAGCAGCTCCGGGCTAAGAAACAATGAAAAACTGTTTTTT	CASSSGLRNNEKLFF
TRBJ1-1	.	TRBV5-4	.	TGTGCCAGCAGCTTGGTAGGGCTAGACATGAACACTGAAGCTTTCTTT	CASSLVGLDMNTEAFF